One sample yielded the 25 T cell receptor beta chains listed below, sequenced in a study of CXCR3-negative and CXCR3-positive naive CD8 T cells. UMI-tagged TRB cDNA libraries were built via 5' RACE. TCRdb reanalyzed the 5' RACE reads, giving one entry per CDR3 protein sequence and no DNA. The sample data list over 35,000 distinct CDR3 sequences. Material: naive CXCR3- CD8+ T cells from blood. Subset denoted: CD45RO-CCR7+CD27+CD95- naive CD8+ T cells lacking CXCR3 (TNR3-). The receptors here all came from a human donor in good health. Some clones in this sample may be carry-over from other donors' samples.

The chain recombines TRBV29-1 with TRBJ2-3; the TCRdb call, TRBD1, lacks DNA for checking. The CDR3 runs to 15 residues. The germline gives CDR1 SQVTM, CDR2 ANQGSEA. CDR3 sequence reads: CSVEAALIGTDTQYF.

This chain connects TRBV7-6 to TRBJ2-1; TCRdb outputs TRBD2, but without DNA this stays unchecked. Germline V gene lookup returns CDR1 SGHVS and CDR2 FNYEAQ. The CDR3 length is 17 residues. CDR3 region: CASSYTGLAGIPNEQFF.

The chain joins TRBV12-3 or TRBV12-4 to TRBJ2-2; TCRdb returns TRBD2, unconfirmable since there is no DNA. The CDR3 length is 16 residues. The CDR3 spells CASSPPAGVDTGELFF.

The chain links TRBV29-1 to TRBJ2-3; the TCRdb call, TRBD2, lacks DNA for checking. From germline, CDR1 is SQVTM and CDR2 ANQGSEA. The CDR3 sequence is 13 residues long. The CDR3 is CSVLIDYQYTQYF.

The chain couples TRBV12-3 or TRBV12-4 to TRBJ1-2; absent DNA, TCRdb's TRBD1 call cannot be checked. CDR3 length equals 15 residues. The CDR3 protein is CASSPLGQGRRGYTF.

The chain has TRBV28 and TRBJ2-2; TCRdb picks TRBD2, but there is no DNA to check that call. The germline V gene encodes CDR1 MDHEN and CDR2 SYDVKM. The CDR3 runs to 14 residues. The CDR3 spells CASTPPLVTGELFF.

Judged by frequency, this clonotype is medium-sized. J is TRBJ1-5 and V is TRBV4-2. The CDR3 consists of 15 residues. Germline-derived CDR1 and CDR2 are LGHNA and YNFKEQ. CDR3 in amino acids: CASSQEHEAYQPQHF.

The chain couples TRBV29-1 to TRBJ1-1; TCRdb's assignment of TRBD1 cannot be checked, as there is no DNA. Per germline, CDR1 SQVTM and CDR2 ANQGSEA. This CDR3 is built from 13 residues. CDR3 sequence reads: CSVEVAGWTEAFF. Together with reference TRBV29-1 and TRBJ1-1, the CDR3 gives the full variable domain: SAVISQKPSRDICQRGTSLTIQCQVDSQVTMMFWYRQQPGQSLTLIATANQGSEATYESGFVIDKFPISRPNLTFSTLTVSNMSPEDSSIYLCSVEVAGWTEAFFGQGTRLTVV.

The gene calls are TRBV7-9 and TRBJ1-1; TCRdb's assignment of TRBD1 cannot be checked, as there is no DNA. The CDR3 sequence is 15 residues long. Per germline, CDR1 SEHNR and CDR2 FQNEAQ (reference sequence). The CDR3 region is CASSLGRRGDTEAFF. Filled out from reference TRBV7-9 and TRBJ1-1, the complete variable domain reads DTGVSQNPRHKITKRGQNVTFRCDPISEHNRLYWYRQTLGQGPEFLTYFQNEAQLEKSRLLSDRFSAERPKGSFSTLEIQRTEQGDSAMYLCASSLGRRGDTEAFFGQGTRLTVV.

V and J are TRBV29-1 and TRBJ1-1; the TCRdb D gene call, TRBD1, has no DNA to confirm it. This CDR3 is 13 amino acids long. Germline-derived CDR1 and CDR2 are SQVTM and ANQGSEA. The CDR3 loop reads CSVERQGYTEAFF.

The rearrangement uses TRBV20-1 and TRBJ1-5. The CDR3 loop spans 14 amino acids. Per the germline V gene, CDR1 is DFQATT and CDR2 is SNEGSKA (reference sequence). CDR3 residues: CSARDISSNQPQHF.

The genes are TRBV20-1 and TRBJ2-7; TCRdb's D gene call, TRBD1, goes unchecked for lack of DNA. The CDR3 is made up of 14 amino acids. Looked up from germline, CDR1 is DFQATT and CDR2 is SNEGSKA (reference sequence). The CDR3 loop reads CSARDTGGPYEQYF.

The J gene is TRBJ2-1, the V gene TRBV1; TCRdb reports TRBD2, a call that lacks DNA to check it against. TRBV1 is marked as a pseudogene. This CDR3 spans 15 amino acids. The CDR3 region is CTSSHSSGDYNEQFF.

CDR3 residues: CASSFALTGTGELFF. The genes are TRBV27 and TRBJ2-2; the TCRdb D gene call, TRBD1, has no DNA to confirm it. The CDR3 is 15 amino acids. Germline-derived CDR1 and CDR2 are MNHEY and SMNVEV (reference sequence).

The chain carries TRBV4-3 and TRBJ2-2. The CDR3 has 14 amino acids. Germline V CDR1 and CDR2: LGHNA, YSLEER. CDR3 loop: CASSQEKGSGELFF.

The gene calls are TRBV6-4 and TRBJ2-2. This CDR3 spans 13 amino acids. CDR1 is MRHNA and CDR2 is SNTAGT in the germline V gene. The CDR3 reads CASSDRDTGELFF.

V usage is TRBV4-3 and J usage is TRBJ2-1; the D gene TCRdb calls, TRBD2, cannot be checked with no DNA. This CDR3 contains 18 residues. Germline CDR1 LGHNA, CDR2 YSLEER. The CDR3 protein is CASSPGPSGSTEYNEQFF.

This sequence joins TRBV15 and TRBJ2-7; TCRdb's D call, TRBD2, is unchecked because there is no DNA. Looked up from germline, CDR1 is LNHNV and CDR2 is YYDKDF (reference sequence). This CDR3 contains 15 residues. The CDR3 loop is CATSRELAGTYEQYF. Full variable domain (rest looked up from reference TRBV15 and TRBJ2-7): DAMVIQNPRYQVTQFGKPVTLSCSQTLNHNVMYWYQQKSSQAPKLLFHYYDKDFNNEADTPDNFQSRRPNTSFCFLDIRSPGLGDTAMYLCATSRELAGTYEQYFGPGTRLTVT.

This sequence joins TRBV28 and TRBJ1-6; TCRdb names TRBD1, which stays unverified in the absence of DNA. Per the germline V gene, CDR1 is MDHEN and CDR2 is SYDVKM. The CDR3 runs to 15 residues. CDR3 loop: CASSLTGGGNSPLHF.

This chain connects TRBV28 to TRBJ1-5; the TCRdb call, TRBD1, lacks DNA for checking. The CDR3 extends over 16 amino acids. Germline lookup yields CDR1 MDHEN and CDR2 SYDVKM. The CDR3: CASSFGQGLDNQPQHF.

The rearrangement links TRBV2 to TRBJ2-1; the TCRdb call, TRBD1, lacks DNA for checking. CDR1 and CDR2 (germline): SNHLY, FYNNEI. The CDR3 has 12 amino acids. The CDR3 sequence is CAGTGEDNEQFF.

The chain couples TRBV25-1 to TRBJ2-7; TCRdb outputs TRBD1, but without DNA this stays unchecked. This CDR3 is 11 amino acids long. Germline V gene sequence: CDR1 MGHDK, CDR2 SYGVNS. The CDR3 loop reads CASSEGGEQYF.

The J gene is TRBJ2-1, the V gene TRBV20-1; without DNA, the TCRdb call of TRBD2 cannot be checked. There are 14 residues in the CDR3. Germline CDR1 DFQATT, CDR2 SNEGSKA (reference sequence). The CDR3 reads CSAVSGEPYNEQFF.

This chain connects TRBV20-1 to TRBJ2-7; TCRdb picks TRBD1, but there is no DNA to check that call. CDR3 length: 14 residues. The V gene's germline CDR1 is DFQATT and CDR2 SNEGSKA (reference sequence). CDR3 protein: CSATGQVNYYEQYF.

V gene TRBV4-2 combines with J gene TRBJ2-2; the D gene TCRdb calls, TRBD2, cannot be checked with no DNA. The length of the CDR3 is 14 residues. Germline values: CDR1 LGHNA, CDR2 YNFKEQ. This CDR3 reads CASSQDLEAGELFF.